These 4 T cell receptor beta chains originate from one sample sequenced in a study of regulatory T cells in long-lasting Graves disease. Library construction for TCR beta used iRepertoire HTBI primers and Arm-PCR of CDR3 regions. Via MiXCR, TCRdb re-called the multiplex PCR reads, giving one row per CDR3 protein. The sample lists approximately 230,000 distinct CDR3 sequences, roughly 18% occurring once. Time point here: newly diagnosed GD, antithyroid drugs for less than 3 months. Extracted RNA from PBMCs served as the source of the TCR library. The material was peripheral blood mononuclear cells (PBMCs), obtained at new diagnosis, from a patient treated with antithyroid drugs. The origin of the receptors is a female donor with Graves disease.

This clonotype has a handful of counts. This chain joins TRBV19 and TRBJ1-1; the D is unclear. The germline V gene has CDR1 LNHDA and CDR2 SQIVND (reference sequence). The CDR3 spans 17 residues. The ends were cut back, 6 bases at V and 2 bases at J, with 22 bases in the middle. The CDR3 sequence: CASSDRGRVAFNTEAFF. The CDR3 DNA reads TGTGCCAGTAGCGATCGTGGACGGGTCGCTTTTAACACTGAAGCTTTCTTT.

This clonotype was seen more than once but under ten times. A far bigger clonotype differs at one base, so this is likely a read error. This chain links TRBV11-2 with TRBJ2-2, with 8 positions matching TRBD2. The germline V gene has CDR1 SGHAT and CDR2 FQNNGV. The CDR3 runs 16 residues. CDR3 sequence (DNA): TGTGCCAGCGGCTTTAAGGCCGGGAGGGCCCCCGGGGAGCTGTTTTTT. This sequence encodes CASGFKAGRAPGELFF. Together with reference TRBV11-2 and TRBJ2-2, the CDR3 gives the full variable domain: EAGVAQSPRYKIIEKRQSVAFWCNPISGHATLYWYQQILGQGPKLLIQFQNNGVVDDSQLPKDRFSAERLKGVDSTLKIQPAKLEDSAVYLCASGFKAGRAPGELFFGEGSRLTVL.

This clonotype was recorded at least ten times. V and J are TRBV24-1 and TRBJ2-5; maybe TRBD1 (5 bases). The CDR3 totals 16 residues. Germline loops: CDR1 KGHDR, CDR2 SFDVKD. V was pared by 2 bases and J by 1 base, with 13 bases between. CDR3 loop: CATSDYPGWGQETQYF. The CDR3 nucleotides are TGTGCCACCAGTGATTATCCAGGGTGGGGCCAAGAGACCCAGTACTTC.

This clonotype was observed many times. The rearrangement uses TRBV18 and TRBJ1-2; D is perhaps TRBD1 (5 bases). With 3 bases removed from V and 6 bases from J, the gap between germline ends came to 11 bases. This CDR3 is 13 amino acids long. The V gene's germline CDR1 is KGHSH and CDR2 LQKENI. CDR3 in DNA: TGTGCCAGCTCACCTAGGGGTAGGGATGGCTACACCTTC. It yields the protein CASSPRGRDGYTF.